The sequence of this TCR beta chain was determined in a study of blood T cell repertoires in COVID-19. Study summary: Samples of COVID-19 (acute and convalescent) were obtained from the United States, Italy and Spain. PBMCs, B-cell-depleted T cells, or T cells provided the cDNA or gDNA that made up the material.

The CDR3 consists of 16 residues. The germline V gene has CDR1 SGHRS and CDR2 YFSETQ. Germline trimming cut 1 base from V and 1 base from J; bases unmatched to any gene: 3. In the original processing: The assay estimated nucleated cells by amplifying reference gene primers. Repertoires were generated with immunoSEQ multiplex PCR, while TCRdb's copy carries only in-frame clones and drops some. V and J calls and clone size follow that table, whereas D and trimming were derived from the DNA. The profile shows 50,000 to 65,000 clones, over 80% of them singletons. Comments on this clone: The sample carries other DNA sequences with the same CDR3.

The clonotype comes from a man aged 65 to 85 with acute or convalescent COVID-19. The chain links TRBV5-1 to TRBJ2-3, with 10 bases fitting TRBD2. Sequenced material: peripheral blood. Here the CDR3 reads CASSLSSGGRTDTQYF. The CDR3 DNA sequence: TGCGCCAGCAGCTTGTCTAGCGGGGGACGCACAGATACGCAGTATTTT. The complete variable domain, with remaining parts taken from reference TRBV5-1 and TRBJ2-3, reads KAGVTQTPRYLIKTRGQQVTLSCSPISGHRSVSWYQQTPGQGLQFLFEYFSETQRNKGNFPGRFSGRQFSNSRSEMNVSTLELGDSALYLCASSLSSGGRTDTQYFGPGTRLTVL.